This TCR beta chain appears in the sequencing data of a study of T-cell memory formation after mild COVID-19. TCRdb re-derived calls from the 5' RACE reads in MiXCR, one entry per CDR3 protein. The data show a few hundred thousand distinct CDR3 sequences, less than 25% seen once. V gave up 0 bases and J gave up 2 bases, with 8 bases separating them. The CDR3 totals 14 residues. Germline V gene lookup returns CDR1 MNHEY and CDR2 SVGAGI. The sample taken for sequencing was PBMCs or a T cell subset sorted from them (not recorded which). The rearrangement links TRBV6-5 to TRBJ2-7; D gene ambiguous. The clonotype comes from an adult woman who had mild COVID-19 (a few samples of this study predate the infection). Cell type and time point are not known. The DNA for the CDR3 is TGTGCCAGCAGTTACTCGGTCGGACCCTACGAGCAGTACTTC. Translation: CASSYSVGPYEQYF.